The rows below give T cell receptor beta chains drawn from one sample of a study of regulatory T cells in long-lasting Graves disease. TCRdb analysed the multiplex PCR reads with MiXCR anew, one entry per CDR3 protein. The data show 350,000 to 450,000 distinct CDR3 sequences, about 12% seen once. This sample was also put to use in a study of T cells in Graves' hyperthyroidism and ophthalmopathy.

This material consisted of peripheral blood mononuclear cells (PBMCs), taken at new diagnosis, from a patient treated with antithyroid drugs. The receptors shown here come from a young woman with Graves disease. Both conserved end residues are part of each CDR3. Fields, in order: V gene, clone size, D gene, CDR3 length, J gene, CDR3 DNA, CDR3 protein. A D gene is named only where the DNA matches it firmly. The size field is filled for only some rows; it gives once, few, many or a size class.

v_gene: TRBV18; abundance: many; d_gene: TRBD1; len: 13; j_gene: TRBJ2-5; CDR3nt: TGTGCCAGCTCACGACAGGGGCGGGAGACCCAGTACTTC; CDR3aa: CASSRQGRETQYF
v_gene: TRBV13; abundance: few; d_gene: .; len: 13; j_gene: TRBJ1-1; CDR3nt: TGTGCCAGCAGCTTAGGGTTAAGAACTGAAGCTTTCTTT; CDR3aa: CASSLGLRTEAFF
v_gene: TRBV7-3; abundance: few; d_gene: TRBD2; len: 13; j_gene: TRBJ2-1; CDR3nt: TGTGCCAGCAGCTCCCCTAGCGGGAATGAGCAGTTCTTC; CDR3aa: CASSSPSGNEQFF
v_gene: TRBV7-9; abundance: many; d_gene: .; len: 13; j_gene: TRBJ1-2; CDR3nt: TGTGCCAGCAGCTTAGCCCCAGGGGACGGCTACACCTTC; CDR3aa: CASSLAPGDGYTF
v_gene: TRBV2; abundance: few; d_gene: .; len: 15; j_gene: TRBJ1-3; CDR3nt: TGTGCCAGCAGTCTACAGGCGTACTCTGGAAACACCATATATTTT; CDR3aa: CASSLQAYSGNTIYF
v_gene: TRBV7-9; abundance: many; d_gene: TRBD1; len: 17; j_gene: TRBJ1-1; CDR3nt: TGTGCCAGCAGCTCCCCCGATACAGGGGAACCTAACACTGAAGCTTTCTTT; CDR3aa: CASSSPDTGEPNTEAFF
v_gene: TRBV6-1; abundance: few; d_gene: TRBD2; len: 19; j_gene: TRBJ2-3; CDR3nt: TGTGCCAGCAGTACAACGCCCAAGGGAAGCGGGGCTAGCACAGATACGCAGTATTTT; CDR3aa: CASSTTPKGSGASTDTQYF
v_gene: TRBV24-1; abundance: many; d_gene: .; len: 12; j_gene: TRBJ2-3; CDR3nt: TGTGCCACCAGTGATTGGGGAGATACGCAGTATTTT; CDR3aa: CATSDWGDTQYF
v_gene: TRBV3-1; abundance: .; d_gene: TRBD1; len: 15; j_gene: TRBJ1-6; CDR3nt: TGTGCCAGCAGCCAAGTGCCAGGGGGTAATTCACCCCTCCACTTT; CDR3aa: CASSQVPGGNSPLHF
v_gene: TRBV3-1; abundance: few; d_gene: TRBD1; len: 22; j_gene: TRBJ2-1; CDR3nt: TGTGCCAGCAGCCGCCAAGGACCGGGACAGGGTCTATCCACAGCCTCCTACAATGAGCAGTTCTTC; CDR3aa: CASSRQGPGQGLSTASYNEQFF
v_gene: TRBV20-1; abundance: many; d_gene: .; len: 13; j_gene: TRBJ2-1; CDR3nt: TGCAGTGTTGGGCAGGGCCCTTTAAATGAGCAGTTCTTC; CDR3aa: CSVGQGPLNEQFF
v_gene: TRBV12-3/TRBV12-4; abundance: few; d_gene: TRBD2; len: 17; j_gene: TRBJ2-1; CDR3nt: TGTGCCAGCAGTTTAGGACTGACTAGCGGGGGGGACAATGAGCAGTTCTTC; CDR3aa: CASSLGLTSGGDNEQFF
v_gene: TRBV7-2; abundance: many; d_gene: .; len: 12; j_gene: TRBJ2-7; CDR3nt: TGTGCCAGCAGCTCCTCCCCGTCCGAGCAGTACTTC; CDR3aa: CASSSSPSEQYF
v_gene: TRBV19; abundance: .; d_gene: .; len: 16; j_gene: TRBJ2-5; CDR3nt: TGTGCCAGTAGTATTGGGGCAGGCCCGATACGAGAGACCCAGTACTTC; CDR3aa: CASSIGAGPIRETQYF
v_gene: TRBV27; abundance: .; d_gene: TRBD2; len: 17; j_gene: TRBJ2-3; CDR3nt: TGTGCCAGCAGTTCTAGACTAGCGGGGGGCCCTCCGGATACGCAGTATTTT; CDR3aa: CASSSRLAGGPPDTQYF
v_gene: TRBV12-3/TRBV12-4; abundance: few; d_gene: .; len: 14; j_gene: TRBJ1-2; CDR3nt: TGTGCCAGCAGTTTCTCCAATTCTCCCCATGGCTACACCTTC; CDR3aa: CASSFSNSPHGYTF
v_gene: TRBV9; abundance: many; d_gene: .; len: 15; j_gene: TRBJ1-1; CDR3nt: TGTGCCAGCAGCGTTAATCCAGGGGTGAACACTGAAGCTTTCTTT; CDR3aa: CASSVNPGVNTEAFF
v_gene: TRBV10-3; abundance: many; d_gene: .; len: 16; j_gene: TRBJ2-5; CDR3nt: TGTGCCATCAGTGAGTCGTTATCTACCGGGGGAGAGACCCAGTACTTC; CDR3aa: CAISESLSTGGETQYF
v_gene: TRBV20-1; abundance: .; d_gene: TRBD1; len: 13; j_gene: TRBJ2-7; CDR3nt: TGCAGTGCTAGCAGGGGGAGCTCCTACGAGCAGTACTTC; CDR3aa: CSASRGSSYEQYF
v_gene: TRBV9; abundance: many; d_gene: .; len: 15; j_gene: TRBJ1-2; CDR3nt: TGTGCCAGCAGCATCTCACCTTCAGGGGTATATGGCTACACCTTC; CDR3aa: CASSISPSGVYGYTF
v_gene: TRBV7-9; abundance: many; d_gene: TRBD1; len: 19; j_gene: TRBJ2-3; CDR3nt: TGTGCCAGCAGCTTAGCGTGGGACAGGGGGCCCCGGGGCACAGATACGCAGTATTTT; CDR3aa: CASSLAWDRGPRGTDTQYF
v_gene: TRBV30; abundance: many; d_gene: TRBD1; len: 14; j_gene: TRBJ1-5; CDR3nt: TGTGCCTGGGTAACAGGGGATGGGAATCAGCCCCAGCATTTT; CDR3aa: CAWVTGDGNQPQHF
v_gene: TRBV12-3/TRBV12-4; abundance: .; d_gene: TRBD1; len: 13; j_gene: TRBJ1-2; CDR3nt: TGTGCCAGCACCTTGCAGGGGGGCTATGGCTACACCTTC; CDR3aa: CASTLQGGYGYTF
v_gene: TRBV24-1; abundance: few; d_gene: .; len: 14; j_gene: TRBJ2-2; CDR3nt: TGTGCCACCAGTGATGCCGGGACGTCCGGGGAGCTGTTTTTT; CDR3aa: CATSDAGTSGELFF
v_gene: TRBV30; abundance: many; d_gene: .; len: 13; j_gene: TRBJ2-1; CDR3nt: TGTGCCTGGAGGGCGGGACCTACAGGCAAGCAGTTCTTC; CDR3aa: CAWRAGPTGKQFF
v_gene: TRBV28; abundance: many; d_gene: .; len: 15; j_gene: TRBJ1-6; CDR3nt: TGTGCCAGCACCACTCCGGAGGACCTCAGGTCACCCCTCCACTTT; CDR3aa: CASTTPEDLRSPLHF
v_gene: TRBV14; abundance: .; d_gene: .; len: 14; j_gene: TRBJ2-5; CDR3nt: TGTGCCAGCAGCCAAGAGTTTGCCAGGGAGACCCAGTACTTC; CDR3aa: CASSQEFARETQYF
v_gene: TRBV27; abundance: many; d_gene: .; len: 15; j_gene: TRBJ1-2; CDR3nt: TGTGCCAGCAGTTTCCTCGCTCAGAGCGGCGATGGCTACACCTTC; CDR3aa: CASSFLAQSGDGYTF
v_gene: TRBV5-1; abundance: few; d_gene: .; len: 14; j_gene: TRBJ1-6; CDR3nt: TGCGCCAGCAGCTTGCTCAGCGGGAATTCACCCCTCCACTTT; CDR3aa: CASSLLSGNSPLHF
v_gene: TRBV10-3; abundance: few; d_gene: .; len: 12; j_gene: TRBJ1-1; CDR3nt: TGTGCCAGTAACGCAGGGGACACTGAAGCTTTCTTT; CDR3aa: CASNAGDTEAFF
v_gene: TRBV3-1; abundance: many; d_gene: .; len: 12; j_gene: TRBJ2-1; CDR3nt: TGTGCCAGCAGGGCTACAGGGAATGAGCAGTTCTTC; CDR3aa: CASRATGNEQFF
v_gene: TRBV6-1; abundance: many; d_gene: TRBD2; len: 14; j_gene: TRBJ2-3; CDR3nt: TGTGCCAGCAAGCGCGGGGGGACCACAGATACGCAGTATTTT; CDR3aa: CASKRGGTTDTQYF
v_gene: TRBV28; abundance: many; d_gene: .; len: 12; j_gene: TRBJ1-1; CDR3nt: TGTGCCAGCAATACACGGAACACTGAAGCTTTCTTT; CDR3aa: CASNTRNTEAFF
v_gene: TRBV18; abundance: many; d_gene: TRBD1; len: 15; j_gene: TRBJ1-5; CDR3nt: TGTGCCAGCTCCCTCGGGCCGGGACAGGGACAGCCCCAGCATTTT; CDR3aa: CASSLGPGQGQPQHF
v_gene: TRBV27; abundance: many; d_gene: TRBD2; len: 18; j_gene: TRBJ2-3; CDR3nt: TGTGCCAGCAGTTCCCCCAGACTAGCGGGGGGCCTCCCGGATACGCAGTATTTT; CDR3aa: CASSSPRLAGGLPDTQYF
v_gene: TRBV10-3; abundance: many; d_gene: .; len: 14; j_gene: TRBJ2-7; CDR3nt: TGTGCCATCAGTGACACAGAGCGCGTCGACGAGCAGTACTTC; CDR3aa: CAISDTERVDEQYF
v_gene: TRBV7-2; abundance: few; d_gene: .; len: 15; j_gene: TRBJ1-3; CDR3nt: TGTGCCAGCTACCGGGGGCCCGGATCTGGAAACACCATATATTTT; CDR3aa: CASYRGPGSGNTIYF
v_gene: TRBV18; abundance: many; d_gene: TRBD1; len: 13; j_gene: TRBJ1-1; CDR3nt: TGTGCCAGCTCACATGGACAGGGCGACGGGGCTTTCTTT; CDR3aa: CASSHGQGDGAFF
v_gene: TRBV19; abundance: few; d_gene: .; len: 15; j_gene: TRBJ1-2; CDR3nt: TGTGCCAGTAATCAGGGAAGCTTACACAACTATGGCTACACCTTC; CDR3aa: CASNQGSLHNYGYTF
v_gene: TRBV12-3/TRBV12-4; abundance: many; d_gene: TRBD1; len: 17; j_gene: TRBJ2-4; CDR3nt: TGTGCCAGCAGTTCGCCGGGACAGGGGTTAGCCAAAAACATTCAGTACTTC; CDR3aa: CASSSPGQGLAKNIQYF
v_gene: TRBV7-2; abundance: many; d_gene: .; len: 16; j_gene: TRBJ2-1; CDR3nt: TGTGCCAGCAGCCCCTCGGGGGCTTCGTGGGTCAATGAGCAGTTCTTC; CDR3aa: CASSPSGASWVNEQFF
v_gene: TRBV7-9; abundance: many; d_gene: .; len: 14; j_gene: TRBJ2-3; CDR3nt: TGTGCCAGCAGCTTAGCGGGGGTGGCAGATACGCAGTATTTT; CDR3aa: CASSLAGVADTQYF
v_gene: TRBV18; abundance: many; d_gene: .; len: 13; j_gene: TRBJ1-1; CDR3nt: TGTGCCAGCTCACCAGGGACACGCACTGAAGCTTTCTTT; CDR3aa: CASSPGTRTEAFF